This T cell receptor (beta chain) was profiled in a study of tumor-infiltrating lymphocytes in primary liver carcinoma. The researchers produced TCR beta cDNA from around 0.5 ug total RNA with a constant-region primer. It was through three nested multiplex PCR rounds of slightly modified ARM-PCR that TCR beta libraries arose. One entry per CDR3 protein results from TCRdb running MiXCR on the multiplex PCR reads. The sample yields under 45,000 distinct CDR3 sequences, around 74% seen once. With respect to this clonotype: Its antigen is undetermined. A read error may produce the germline difference seen at one junction end.

From unsorted bulk tissue weighing about 17-30 mg, DNA and RNA were co-extracted. Five discrete regions of every tumor underwent sampling. Each tumor specimen held more than 85% viable tumor cells. General study points: Tumor tissue displayed a significantly greater top-250-clone fraction than blood (p = 0.039).

This TCR came from a man aged 35 to 55 with primary liver carcinoma and hepatitis B virus infection. Specimen: liver tumor tissue from sampling region 4. As to subset: tumor region T4, right-lateral pole.

The CDR3 nucleotides are TGTGCCGGCAGCTTAGGGGTAGGGGACACAGATACGCAGTATTTT. Translation gives CAGSLGVGDTDTQYF. The genes are TRBV11-3 and TRBJ2-3; possible D gene TRBD1, 5 bases. The V gene's germline CDR1 is SGHNT and CDR2 YENEEA. The CDR3 has 15 amino acids. Looking up the rest from reference TRBV11-3 and TRBJ2-3 gives the full variable domain: EAGVVQSPRYKIIEKKQPVAFWCNPISGHNTLYWYLQNLGQGPELLIRYENEEAVDDSQLPKDRFSAERLKGVDSTLKIQPAELGDSAVYLCAGSLGVGDTDTQYFGPGTRLTVL.